One and the same sample provided the 8 T cell receptor beta chains below, sequenced in a study of response to subunit inactivated influenza vaccine. TCRdb re-derived calls from the RT-PCR reads in MiXCR, one entry per CDR3 protein. The repertoire holds roughly 700,000 distinct CDR3 sequences, with more than 11% as singletons. The input for sequencing was PBMCs from blood, taken roughly 15 days before vaccination. The receptors originated from a man aged 50 or older who received an inactivated influenza vaccine.

This clonotype has at least ten counts. The rearrangement links TRBV12-3 or TRBV12-4 to TRBJ2-7; no definite D call. CDR3 length: 14 amino acids. V gave up 5 bases and J gave up 3 bases, with 14 bases separating them. The CDR3: CASSRVDGDYEQYF. The CDR3 coding sequence is TGTGCCAGCAGTCGTGTTGATGGAGACTACGAGCAGTACTTC.

In this sample, this clonotype turned up a few times. This chain connects TRBV5-1 to TRBJ2-2; 11 bases are a match to TRBD1. After removal of 0 bases from V and 6 bases from J, the junction contained 4 bases not matched to a gene. The germline V gene encodes CDR1 SGHRS and CDR2 YFSETQ. This CDR3 is 16 amino acids long. DNA for the CDR3: TGCGCCAGCAGCTTGGCCCGGACAGGGGGCTCCGGGGAGCTGTTTTTT. Its protein product is CASSLARTGGSGELFF.

The gene calls are TRBV4-2 and TRBJ2-7, with TRBD1 matching over 9 bases. This CDR3 comprises 15 residues. V was pared by 4 bases and J by 4 bases, with 8 bases of the junction left unmatched. CDR1 and CDR2 from the germline V gene are LGHNA and YNFKEQ. The CDR3 reads CASSLMGQGRYEQYF. DNA for the CDR3: TGTGCCAGCAGCCTTATGGGACAGGGAAGGTACGAGCAGTACTTC.

The chain couples TRBV6-2 or TRBV6-3 to TRBJ1-2; possibly TRBD1 for D (6 bases). Trimming left V 1 base short and J 4 bases short, with 10 bases between. This CDR3 comprises 14 residues. The germline gives CDR1 MNHEY, CDR2 SVGEGT. The CDR3 protein is CASSYYGQSYGYTF. The CDR3 DNA reads as TGTGCCAGCAGTTACTACGGACAGAGCTATGGCTACACCTTC.

This chain joins TRBV5-8 and TRBJ1-1, with 9 bases identical to TRBD1. Trimming at V came to 6 bases and at J to 1 base, leaving 7 bases not matched to a gene. Germline CDR1 SGHTS, CDR2 YDEGEE. The CDR3 length is 15 residues. The DNA for the CDR3 is TGTGCCAGCATCCTAACAGGGGGCAGGAACACTGAAGCTTTCTTT. Residues: CASILTGGRNTEAFF. The variable domain in full, with the rest retrieved from reference TRBV5-8 and TRBJ1-1, is EAGVTQSPTHLIKTRGQQATLRCSPISGHTSVYWYQQALGLGLQFLLWYDEGEERNRGNFPPRFSGRQFPNYSSELNVNALELEDSALYLCASILTGGRNTEAFFGQGTRLTVV.

This chain links TRBV20-1 with TRBJ2-7; 9 nucleotides align to TRBD1. The CDR3 has 13 residues. Losses at the gene ends were 6 bases for V and 5 bases for J; bases not matched to a gene: 8. CDR1 is DFQATT, CDR2 SNEGSKA, per germline (reference sequence). The CDR3 here is CSAAGQGGDEQYF. CDR3 bases: TGCAGTGCCGCGGGACAGGGTGGCGACGAGCAGTACTTC.

This clonotype was found a few times. The chain uses TRBV5-6 and TRBJ2-2; 9 bases align to TRBD2. V was clipped by 2 bases and J by 1 base; unmatched bases: 9. The CDR3 has 18 residues. The germline CDR1 and CDR2 sequences are SGHDT and YYEEEE. The DNA of the CDR3 is TGTGCCAGCAGCTTTTCGGCGGGAGGGCAGGGGAACACCGGGGAGCTGTTTTTT. Translating it yields CASSFSAGGQGNTGELFF. The whole variable domain, remainder taken from reference TRBV5-6 and TRBJ2-2, is DAGVTQSPTHLIKTRGQQVTLRCSPKSGHDTVSWYQQALGQGPQFIFQYYEEEERQRGNFPDRFSGHQFPNYSSELNVNALLLGDSALYLCASSFSAGGQGNTGELFFGEGSRLTVL.

This rearrangement joins TRBV5-1 to TRBJ2-5; 9 bases line up with TRBD2. The germline CDR1 and CDR2 sequences are SGHRS and YFSETQ. The CDR3 length is 15 residues. Losses at the gene ends were 3 bases for V and 2 bases for J; bases not matched to a gene: 5. The CDR3 reads CASSSLAGRQETQYF. For the CDR3, the DNA is TGCGCCAGCAGCTCGCTAGCGGGGAGACAAGAGACCCAGTACTTC. The full variable domain, in which reference TRBV5-1 and TRBJ2-5 provide the parts outside the CDR3, is KAGVTQTPRYLIKTRGQQVTLSCSPISGHRSVSWYQQTPGQGLQFLFEYFSETQRNKGNFPGRFSGRQFSNSRSEMNVSTLELGDSALYLCASSSLAGRQETQYFGPGTRLLVL.